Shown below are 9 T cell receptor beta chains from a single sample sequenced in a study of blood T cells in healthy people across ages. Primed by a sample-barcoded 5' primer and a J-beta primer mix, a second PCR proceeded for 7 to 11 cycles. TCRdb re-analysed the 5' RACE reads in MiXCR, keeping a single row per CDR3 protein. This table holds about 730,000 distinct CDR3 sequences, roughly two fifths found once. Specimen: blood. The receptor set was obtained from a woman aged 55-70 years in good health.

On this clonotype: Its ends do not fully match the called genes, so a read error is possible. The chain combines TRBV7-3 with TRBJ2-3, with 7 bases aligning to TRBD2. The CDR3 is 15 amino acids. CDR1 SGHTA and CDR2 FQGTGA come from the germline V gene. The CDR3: CTSSPWGGDTDTQYF. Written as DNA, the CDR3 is TGTACCAGCAGTCCCTGGGGAGGGGATACAGATACGCAGTATTTT.

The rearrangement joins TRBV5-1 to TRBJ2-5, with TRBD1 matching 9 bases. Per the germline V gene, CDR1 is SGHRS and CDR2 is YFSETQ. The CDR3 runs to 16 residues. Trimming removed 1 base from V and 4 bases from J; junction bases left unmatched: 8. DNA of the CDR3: TGCGCCAGCAGCTTGTCCCCCACAGGGGGCGCAGAGACCCAGTACTTC. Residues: CASSLSPTGGAETQYF.

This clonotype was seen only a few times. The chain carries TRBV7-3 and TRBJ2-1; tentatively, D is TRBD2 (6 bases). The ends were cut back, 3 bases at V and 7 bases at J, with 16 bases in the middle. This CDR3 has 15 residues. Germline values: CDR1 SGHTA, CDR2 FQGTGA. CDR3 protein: CASSLTGTGANEQFF. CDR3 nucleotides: TGTGCCAGCAGCTTGACCGGGACGGGAGCTAATGAGCAGTTCTTC.

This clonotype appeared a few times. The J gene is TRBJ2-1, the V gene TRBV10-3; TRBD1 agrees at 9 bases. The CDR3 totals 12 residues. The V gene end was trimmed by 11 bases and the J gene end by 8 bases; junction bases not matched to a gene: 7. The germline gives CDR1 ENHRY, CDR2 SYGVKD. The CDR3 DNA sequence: TGTGCCGCAGACAGGGGGGGAGATGAGCAGTTCTTC. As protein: CAADRGGDEQFF.

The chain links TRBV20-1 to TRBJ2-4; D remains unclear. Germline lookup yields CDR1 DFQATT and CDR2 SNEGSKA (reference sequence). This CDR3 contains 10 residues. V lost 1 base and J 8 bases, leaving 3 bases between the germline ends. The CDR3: CSARVDIQYF. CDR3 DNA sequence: TGCAGTGCTAGAGTGGACATTCAGTACTTC.

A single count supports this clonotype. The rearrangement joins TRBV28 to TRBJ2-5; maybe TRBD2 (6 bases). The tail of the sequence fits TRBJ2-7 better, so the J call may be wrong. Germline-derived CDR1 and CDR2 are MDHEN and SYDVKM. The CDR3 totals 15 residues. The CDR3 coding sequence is TGTGCCAGCAGTTTGGGACTTTCGCGGGAATACGAGCAGTACTTC. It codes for CASSLGLSREYEQYF.

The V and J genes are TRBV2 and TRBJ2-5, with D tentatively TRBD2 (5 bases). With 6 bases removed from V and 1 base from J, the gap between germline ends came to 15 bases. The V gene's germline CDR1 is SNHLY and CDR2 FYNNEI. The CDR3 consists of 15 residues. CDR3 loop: CASSWNPGSQETQYF. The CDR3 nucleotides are TGTGCCAGCAGCTGGAATCCTGGGAGCCAAGAGACCCAGTACTTC. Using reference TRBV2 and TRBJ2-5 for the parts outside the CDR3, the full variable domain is EPEVTQTPSHQVTQMGQEVILRCVPISNHLYFYWYRQILGQKVEFLVSFYNNEISEKSEIFDDQFSVERPDGSNFTLKIRSTKLEDSAMYFCASSWNPGSQETQYFGPGTRLLVL.

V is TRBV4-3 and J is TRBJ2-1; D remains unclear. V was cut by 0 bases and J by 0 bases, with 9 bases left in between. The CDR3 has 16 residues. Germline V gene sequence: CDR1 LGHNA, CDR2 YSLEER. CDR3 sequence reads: CASSQEASSSYNEQFF. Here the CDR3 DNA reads TGCGCCAGCAGCCAAGAGGCGTCGAGCTCCTACAATGAGCAGTTCTTC.

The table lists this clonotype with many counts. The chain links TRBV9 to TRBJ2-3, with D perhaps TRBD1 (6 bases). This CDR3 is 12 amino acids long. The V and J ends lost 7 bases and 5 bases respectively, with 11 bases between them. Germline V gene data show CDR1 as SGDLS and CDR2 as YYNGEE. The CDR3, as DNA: TGTGCCAGCGGAACAGGGCGAGATACGCAGTATTTT. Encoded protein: CASGTGRDTQYF.